A single sample is the source of the 2 T cell receptor beta chains below, sequenced in a study of T cell repertoires in cytomegalovirus infection. Their specific antigens are unknown. TCRdb analysed the reads with MiXCR anew, one entry per CDR3 protein. The sample contains a few hundred thousand distinct CDR3 sequences, almost 30% of which appear only once. The sample was cultured PBMCs, taken from culture after CMV antigen stimulation. The receptor source for this set is a human donor in good health (CMV status not recorded). Some clones in this sample may be carry-over from other donors' samples.

Ten or more counts support this clonotype. This chain connects TRBV2 to TRBJ1-1; D unresolved. V lost 7 bases and J 0 bases, leaving 15 bases between the germline ends. There are 15 residues in the CDR3. Germline V lookup: CDR1 SNHLY, CDR2 FYNNEI. CDR3 in amino acids: CASNLIQGMNTEAFF. Written as DNA, the CDR3 is TGTGCCAGCAACCTTATCCAAGGAATGAACACTGAAGCTTTCTTT.

The rearrangement joins TRBV5-1 to TRBJ1-4; D not certain. This CDR3 contains 15 residues. V lost 4 bases, J lost 0 bases, and 10 bases lay in between. CDR1 and CDR2 (germline): SGHRS, YFSETQ. Here the CDR3 DNA reads TGCGCCAGCAGCGAATACAGCACAACTAATGAAAAACTGTTTTTT. Translation gives CASSEYSTTNEKLFF.